The rows below give T cell receptor beta chains drawn from one sample of a study of blood T cell repertoires in COVID-19. Repertoires were generated with immunoSEQ multiplex PCR, while TCRdb's copy carries only in-frame clones and drops some. The top ten clones hold approximately 8% of a sample with over 400,000 clones, 70% to 90% of them seen once. Sequencing was done on a sample of PBMCs or T cells enriched from blood (not recorded which). These receptors all come from a woman aged 60-75 years who had recovered from COVID-19. Both conserved end residues are part of each CDR3. The order of the fields is D gene, V gene, J gene, CDR3 protein. A D gene is named only where the DNA matches it firmly.

NA	TRBV18	TRBJ2-6	CASSPVRTGTNVLTF
TRBD1	TRBV15	TRBJ2-7	CATSWPGQGVVEQYF
TRBD1	TRBV2	TRBJ1-3	CASSRDSSGNTIYF
TRBD1	TRBV5-1	TRBJ2-7	CASSGGQGSYEQYF
TRBD1	TRBV30	TRBJ1-1	CAWKDRGGREAFF
NA	TRBV5-4	TRBJ2-5	CASSTGQKETQYF
TRBD1	TRBV15	TRBJ2-3	CATSRVWDSDTQYF
TRBD1	TRBV6-5	TRBJ2-3	CASRRQGTDTQYF
TRBD1	TRBV11-3	TRBJ1-1	CASSLTGEWDTEAFF
NA	TRBV5-5	TRBJ1-3	CASSLQGHSGNTIYF
TRBD2	TRBV14	TRBJ2-1	CASSPILAGGNNEQFF
NA	TRBV27	TRBJ1-1	CASSPNTGNTEAFF
NA	TRBV6-5	TRBJ1-1	CASSYSGLMNTEAFF
NA	TRBV5-1	TRBJ1-2	CASSLVVGSYGYTF
NA	TRBV6-4	TRBJ2-5	CASSDGAGAPGTQYF
TRBD1	TRBV6-6	TRBJ1-6	CASRYTGQGESPLHF
TRBD1	TRBV30	TRBJ1-5	CAWSAGQGNQPQHF
NA	TRBV2	TRBJ1-3	CASSFLTAGSGNTIYF
TRBD1	TRBV6-5	TRBJ1-4	CASGDQGADEKLFF
NA	TRBV7-2	TRBJ2-7	CASSLGGGHNYEQYF
NA	TRBV7-9	TRBJ2-1	CASSLGGLYNEQFF
NA	TRBV6-5	TRBJ1-1	CASKGGVVNTEAFF